The rows below give T cell receptor beta chains drawn from one sample of a study of T cell repertoires in cytomegalovirus infection. These receptors have no identified antigens. TCRdb called the reads again in MiXCR, with one record for every CDR3 protein. Here the sample spans 550,000 to 700,000 distinct CDR3 sequences, 35% to 50% being singletons. The sample here was cultured PBMCs, taken from culture after CMV antigen stimulation. Source of these receptors: a human donor in good health (CMV status not recorded). Some clones in this sample may be carry-over from other donors' samples. Both conserved end residues are part of each CDR3. Each record gives: J gene, D gene, V gene, clone size, CDR3 protein, CDR3 DNA. D genes are given only for firm matches. Expanded clones get a size class; other rows say once, few or many, or leave the size out.

>TRBJ2-3|TRBD1|TRBV7-2|.
CASSRDRRTDTQYF
TGTGCCAGCAGTCGGGACAGACGCACAGATACGCAGTATTTT
>TRBJ2-1|TRBD2|TRBV11-2|once
CASSLGTSFFYNEQFF
TGTGCCAGCAGCTTAGGGACTAGCTTCTTCTACAATGAGCAGTTCTTC
>TRBJ1-1|TRBD1|TRBV7-8|many
CASSQDRGNVAFF
TGTGCCAGCAGCCAGGACAGGGGAAACGTAGCTTTCTTT
>TRBJ1-5|.|TRBV7-4|.
CASSWASQPQHF
TGTGCCAGCAGCTGGGCCAGCCAGCCCCAGCATTTT
>TRBJ1-1|.|TRBV6-5|.
CASSGPGRVGTEAFF
TGTGCCAGCAGTGGTCCAGGCAGGGTAGGGACTGAAGCTTTCTTT
>TRBJ2-1|TRBD2|TRBV7-2|.
CASSLVAGGGEQFF
TGTGCCAGCAGCTTAGTTGCGGGAGGGGGTGAGCAGTTCTTC
>TRBJ1-1|.|TRBV6-2/TRBV6-3|.
CASSYRGGNTEAFF
TGTGCCAGCAGTTACAGGGGAGGGAACACTGAAGCTTTCTTT
>TRBJ2-3|TRBD2|TRBV11-2|few
CASSLYPAGREDTQYF
TGTGCCAGCAGCTTATACCCCGCGGGGCGGGAGGATACGCAGTATTTT
>TRBJ1-2|TRBD1|TRBV11-2|.
CASSLAGQLSYTF
TGTGCCAGCAGCCTAGCGGGACAGTTAAGCTACACCTTC
>TRBJ2-7|TRBD1|TRBV7-2|.
CASSSQGQGSHEQYF
TGTGCCAGCAGCAGCCAGGGACAGGGATCCCACGAGCAGTACTTC
>TRBJ1-1|.|TRBV6-1|few
CATSWTDYSEAFF
TGTGCCACCTCCTGGACCGACTACTCTGAAGCTTTCTTT
>TRBJ2-3|.|TRBV12-3/TRBV12-4|.
CASSLIGGQTDTQYF
TGTGCCAGCAGTTTAATCGGGGGACAAACAGATACGCAGTATTTT
>TRBJ2-1|.|TRBV7-6|.
CASRQGTDEQFF
TGTGCCAGCAGGCAGGGGACCGATGAGCAGTTCTTC
>TRBJ2-5|TRBD2|TRBV10-3|few
CAIRDRAGAQETQYF
TGTGCCATCAGGGATCGAGCGGGGGCTCAAGAGACCCAGTACTTC
>TRBJ2-7|.|TRBV12-3/TRBV12-4|.
CASRGGVSSYEQYF
TGTGCCAGCAGGGGCGGGGTGTCATCCTACGAGCAGTACTTC
>TRBJ2-3|TRBD2|TRBV7-4|.
CASSLKWSSSGSTDTQYF
TGTGCCAGCAGCTTGAAGTGGTCCTCTAGCGGGAGCACAGATACGCAGTATTTT
>TRBJ2-5|TRBD2|TRBV12-3/TRBV12-4|.
CASQRLAGRWDTQYF
TGTGCCAGCCAGAGACTAGCGGGGAGGTGGGATACCCAGTACTTC
>TRBJ1-4|.|TRBV7-9|.
CASSLRATNEKLFF
TGTGCCAGCAGCTTGCGGGCAACTAATGAAAAACTGTTTTTT
>TRBJ2-1|TRBD2|TRBV20-1|.
CSASFSGPSENEQFF
TGCAGTGCTAGTTTTAGCGGGCCCTCGGAGAATGAGCAGTTCTTC
>TRBJ2-7|TRBD2|TRBV7-8|.
CASHRLAGQTSSYEQYF
TGTGCCAGCCACAGACTAGCGGGACAGACGAGCTCCTACGAGCAGTACTTC
>TRBJ2-5|.|TRBV7-2|few
CASDSGGETQYF
TGTGCCAGCGATTCCGGAGGGGAGACCCAGTACTTC
>TRBJ2-3|.|TRBV4-3|few
CASSQEGHGGSGSDTQYF
TGCGCCAGCAGCCAAGAGGGACATGGCGGGAGTGGTTCAGATACGCAGTATTTT
>TRBJ2-1|.|TRBV12-3/TRBV12-4|.
CASSLARTPTYNEQFF
TGTGCCAGCAGCTTAGCCCGTACCCCTACTTACAATGAGCAGTTCTTC
>TRBJ2-2|.|TRBV7-9|.
CASSLERGLNTGELFF
TGTGCCAGCAGCTTAGAACGGGGGCTCAACACCGGGGAGCTGTTTTTT
>TRBJ1-5|TRBD1|TRBV7-2|many
CASSLISRGGPRVSNQPQHF
TGTGCCAGCAGCTTAATTTCCAGGGGGGGGCCCAGGGTTTCCAATCAGCCCCAGCATTTT
>TRBJ2-2|.|TRBV15|.
CATSRDPGIENTGELFF
TGTGCCACCAGCAGAGACCCAGGGATCGAGAACACCGGGGAGCTGTTTTTT
>TRBJ1-2|.|TRBV4-3|few
CASSQDSQINYGYTF
TGCGCCAGCAGCCAAGATAGTCAGATTAACTATGGCTACACCTTC
>TRBJ2-7|TRBD2|TRBV7-2|.
CASSPGGSGGIEGQYF
TGTGCCAGCAGCCCCGGGGGTAGCGGGGGAATAGAAGGGCAGTACTTC
>TRBJ2-3|.|TRBV7-2|.
CASTLNPPPQDTQYF
TGTGCCAGCACCTTAAACCCGCCTCCACAGGATACGCAGTATTTT
>TRBJ2-7|TRBD1|TRBV7-6|.
CASSSRGQGTREQYF
TGTGCCAGCAGCTCCCGAGGACAGGGAACGCGGGAGCAGTACTTC
>TRBJ2-2|.|TRBV4-2|.
CASSQDQELFF
TGTGCCAGCAGCCAAGACCAGGAGCTGTTTTTT
>TRBJ2-7|TRBD2|TRBV27|.
CASSSPLLAGGPYEQYF
TGTGCCAGCAGTTCGCCACTACTAGCGGGAGGTCCCTACGAGCAGTACTTC
>TRBJ2-1|.|TRBV7-6|few
CASSFPDRNEQFF
TGTGCCAGCAGCTTTCCGGATCGCAATGAGCAGTTCTTC
>TRBJ2-3|.|TRBV7-2|many
CASRPEGLSGDTQYF
TGTGCCAGCAGGCCGGAGGGCTTAAGTGGGGATACGCAGTATTTT
>TRBJ2-1|TRBD2|TRBV19|.
CASSPRTSGSFNEQFF
TGTGCCAGTAGTCCACGGACTAGCGGGAGCTTCAATGAGCAGTTCTTC
>TRBJ1-6|TRBD1|TRBV20-1|.
CSATDRGGSPLHF
TGCAGTGCTACGGACAGGGGGGGTTCACCCCTCCACTTT
>TRBJ2-7|.|TRBV2|.
CASSPVWARTYEQYF
TGTGCCAGCAGCCCCGTATGGGCTAGGACCTACGAGCAGTACTTC
>TRBJ2-5|TRBD1|TRBV7-2|few
CASSEGGTGSGTQYF
TGTGCCAGCAGCGAAGGGGGGACAGGCTCCGGAACCCAGTACTTC
>TRBJ2-3|.|TRBV20-1|once
CSATYSQSTDTQYF
TGCAGTGCTACCTACTCGCAATCCACAGATACGCAGTATTTT
>TRBJ1-5|TRBD1|TRBV30|.
CAWSATGDQPQHF
TGTGCCTGGAGTGCGACAGGGGATCAGCCCCAGCATTTT
>TRBJ2-1|.|TRBV18|.
CASSPPLSWGRFGNEQFF
TGTGCCAGCTCACCACCACTTTCTTGGGGCCGGTTCGGCAATGAGCAGTTCTTC
>TRBJ2-3|.|TRBV29-1|.
CSVESGMRADTQYF
TGCAGCGTTGAATCGGGGATGAGAGCAGATACGCAGTATTTT
>TRBJ1-5|.|TRBV28|.
CASQNGGQNLELQHF
TGTGCCAGCCAAAACGGGGGCCAAAACCTGGAGCTCCAGCATTTT
>TRBJ2-4|.|TRBV7-9|.
CASSPDYKNIQYF
TGTGCCAGCAGCCCGGACTACAAAAACATTCAGTACTTC
>TRBJ2-3|TRBD1|TRBV5-1|.
CASSLVGQGADTQYF
TGCGCCAGCAGCTTGGTGGGACAGGGGGCAGATACGCAGTATTTT
>TRBJ1-5|TRBD1|TRBV6-1|.
CASQGTESNQPQHF
TGTGCCAGCCAAGGGACAGAGAGCAATCAGCCCCAGCATTTT
>TRBJ2-5|.|TRBV7-2|.
CASSLQSGQETQYF
TGTGCCAGCAGCTTACAGTCGGGGCAAGAGACCCAGTACTTC
>TRBJ2-5|.|TRBV3-1|few
CASSQERLQYQETQYF
TGTGCCAGCAGCCAAGAGAGACTACAGTACCAAGAGACCCAGTACTTC